Described below is a single T cell receptor beta chain sequence and its context. Its specificity is unknown. The CDR3 length is 16 residues. Germline CDR1 and CDR2: LGHDT and YNNKEL (reference sequence). The V and J ends lost 0 bases and 4 bases respectively, with 13 bases between them. This entry is derived from a study of CD8 T cells in Susac syndrome. General study findings and limits: The number of individuals included in the study's TCR sequencing and HLA analysis was acknowledged as relatively small.

In contrast to the negatively isolated CD8+ and CD4+ T cells, TEMRA cells were FACS-enriched. With random hexamers, 0.5 to 1 ug RNA was reverse transcribed. TCRdb processed the immunoSEQ multiplex PCR reads anew with MiXCR; each CDR3 protein has one entry. Among roughly 250,000 distinct CDR3 sequences, about 95% were seen once, and the ten largest hold 0.1%. The receptor was derived from a human donor with Susac syndrome. The specimen sequenced was CD4+ T cells from PBMCs. The chain joins TRBV3-1 to TRBJ2-1, with TRBD2 as a possible D gene (6 bases). CDR3 in amino acids: CASSQDVQGGYNEQFF. In DNA form, the CDR3 reads TGTGCCAGCAGCCAAGATGTGCAAGGAGGGTACAATGAGCAGTTCTTC.